The T cell receptor beta chain described here comes from a study of CD8 T cells in Susac syndrome. An amount of RNA that ranged from roughly 0.45 to 1 ug was reverse transcribed with random hexamers. TCRdb recomputed calls from the immunoSEQ multiplex PCR reads with MiXCR, one row per CDR3 protein. Seen here are under 110,000 distinct CDR3 sequences, approximately 95% observed once, and the top ten hold about 0.41%. CD8+ and CD4+ T cells were negatively isolated; TEMRA cells were FACS-enriched. This TCR was recovered from a human donor with Susac syndrome. Sequences were obtained from CD8+ T cells from PBMCs.

CDR3 residues: CSAKGIAGATTSTDTQYF. The CDR3 DNA is TGCAGTGCCAAGGGGATCGCGGGGGCCACGACTAGCACAGATACGCAGTATTTT. This chain connects TRBV20-1 to TRBJ2-3, with a weak D call TRBD2 (7 bases). V lost 6 bases and J 0 bases, leaving 25 bases between the germline ends. Germline CDR1 reads DFQATT; CDR2 reads SNEGSKA (reference sequence). The CDR3 spans 18 residues.